This TCR beta chain was documented in a study of OX40 agonist ivuxolimab in advanced cancers. Study-level points and caveats: Certain nonresponders additionally had low normalized T-cell clonal expansion.

The CDR3 has 10 residues. The germline V gene encodes CDR1 SGHTS and CDR2 YDEGEE. As for this clone: Its antigen is not known. The junction differs from germline at one of its ends, possibly a read error.

Clones were read by immunoSEQ multiplex PCR, and TCRdb kept only the in-frame ones, dropping some. The sample has roughly 90,000 clones; roughly 89% are singletons. This sample comprised CD4+ or CD8+ T cells sorted from blood, obtained in a trial of the OX40 agonist ivuxolimab. This chain uses TRBV5-8 with TRBJ2-7; the D call may be TRBD1 or TRBD2 (5 bases each). The TCR originated in an adult with an advanced solid tumor such as melanoma, head and neck, liver or kidney cancer. The CDR3 protein is CASSLGGVHF. CDR3 DNA: TGTGCCAGCAGCTTGGGAGGGGTTCACTTC.